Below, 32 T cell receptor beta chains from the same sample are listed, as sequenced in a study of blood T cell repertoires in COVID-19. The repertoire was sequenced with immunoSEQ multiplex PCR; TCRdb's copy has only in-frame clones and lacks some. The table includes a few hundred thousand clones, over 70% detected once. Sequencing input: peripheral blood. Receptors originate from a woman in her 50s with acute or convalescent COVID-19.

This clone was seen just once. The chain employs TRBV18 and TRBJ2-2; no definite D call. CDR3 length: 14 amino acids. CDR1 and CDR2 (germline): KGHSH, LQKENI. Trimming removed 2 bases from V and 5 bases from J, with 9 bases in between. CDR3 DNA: TGTGCCAGCTCACCATCTTCACGGACCGGGGAGCTGTTTTTT. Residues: CASSPSSRTGELFF.

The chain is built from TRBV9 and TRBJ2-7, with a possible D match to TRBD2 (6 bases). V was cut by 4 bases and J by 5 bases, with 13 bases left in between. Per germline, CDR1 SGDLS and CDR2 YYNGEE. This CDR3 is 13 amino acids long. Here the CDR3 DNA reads TGTGCCAGCAGCCCCCGCGGGATCAACGAGCAGTACTTC. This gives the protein CASSPRGINEQYF.

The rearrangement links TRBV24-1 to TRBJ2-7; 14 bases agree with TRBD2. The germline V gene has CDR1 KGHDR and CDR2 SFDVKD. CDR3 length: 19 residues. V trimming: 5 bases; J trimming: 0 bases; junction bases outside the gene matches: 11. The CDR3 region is CATSVLPGLAGATSYEQYV. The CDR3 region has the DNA TGTGCCACCAGTGTCCTTCCGGGACTAGCGGGGGCGACCTCCTACGAGCAGTACGTC.

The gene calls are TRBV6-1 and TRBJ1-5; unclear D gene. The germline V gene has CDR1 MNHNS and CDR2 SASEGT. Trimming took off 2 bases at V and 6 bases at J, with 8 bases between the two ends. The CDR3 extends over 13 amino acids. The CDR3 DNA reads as TGTGCCAGCAGTGAACAACAAGTTCAGCCCCAGCATTTT. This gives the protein CASSEQQVQPQHF.

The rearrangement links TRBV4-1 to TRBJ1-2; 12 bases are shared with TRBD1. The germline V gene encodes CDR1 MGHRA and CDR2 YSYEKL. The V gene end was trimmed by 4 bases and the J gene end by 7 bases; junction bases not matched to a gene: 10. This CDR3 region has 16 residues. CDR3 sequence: CASSPIAGTGGFGYTF. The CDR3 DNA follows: TGCGCCAGCAGCCCAATTGCCGGGACAGGGGGCTTTGGCTACACCTTC.

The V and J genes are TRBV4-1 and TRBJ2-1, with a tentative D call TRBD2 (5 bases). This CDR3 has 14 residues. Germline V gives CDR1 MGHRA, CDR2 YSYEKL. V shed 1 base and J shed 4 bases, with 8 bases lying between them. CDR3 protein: CASSQGLFYNEQFF. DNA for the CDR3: TGCGCCAGCAGCCAAGGACTATTTTACAATGAGCAGTTCTTC.

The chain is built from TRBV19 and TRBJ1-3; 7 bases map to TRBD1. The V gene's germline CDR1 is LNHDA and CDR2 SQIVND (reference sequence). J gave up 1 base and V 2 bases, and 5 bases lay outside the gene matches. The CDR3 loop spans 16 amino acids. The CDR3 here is CASSIRTGNSGNTIYF. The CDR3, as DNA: TGTGCCAGTAGTATAAGGACAGGAAATTCTGGAAACACCATATATTTT.

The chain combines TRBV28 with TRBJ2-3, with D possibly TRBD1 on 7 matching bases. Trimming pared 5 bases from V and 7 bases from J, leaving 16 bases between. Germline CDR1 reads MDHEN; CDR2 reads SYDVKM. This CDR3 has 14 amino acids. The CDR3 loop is CASSVEGAQNTQYF. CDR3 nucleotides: TGTGCCAGCAGTGTGGAGGGGGCGCAAAATACGCAGTATTTT.

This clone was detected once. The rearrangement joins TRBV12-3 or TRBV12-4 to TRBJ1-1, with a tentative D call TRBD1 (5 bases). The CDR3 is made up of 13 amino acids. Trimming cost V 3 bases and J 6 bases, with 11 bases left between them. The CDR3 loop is CASSLGGEAEAFF. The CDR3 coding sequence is TGTGCCAGCAGTTTGGGGGGAGAGGCTGAAGCTTTCTTT.

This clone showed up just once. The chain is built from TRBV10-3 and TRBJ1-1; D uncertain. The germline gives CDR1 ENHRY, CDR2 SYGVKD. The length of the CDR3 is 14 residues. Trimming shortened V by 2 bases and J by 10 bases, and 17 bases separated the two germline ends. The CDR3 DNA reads TGTGCCATCAGTGAGACCACTGACCGGCCAGGAGCTTTCTTT. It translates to CAISETTDRPGAFF.

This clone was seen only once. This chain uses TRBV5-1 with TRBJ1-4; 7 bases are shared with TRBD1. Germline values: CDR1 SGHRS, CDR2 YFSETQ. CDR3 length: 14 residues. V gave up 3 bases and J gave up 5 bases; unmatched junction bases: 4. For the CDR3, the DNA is TGCGCCAGCAGCTCGACAGGGTCCAATGAAAAACTGTTTTTT. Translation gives CASSSTGSNEKLFF.

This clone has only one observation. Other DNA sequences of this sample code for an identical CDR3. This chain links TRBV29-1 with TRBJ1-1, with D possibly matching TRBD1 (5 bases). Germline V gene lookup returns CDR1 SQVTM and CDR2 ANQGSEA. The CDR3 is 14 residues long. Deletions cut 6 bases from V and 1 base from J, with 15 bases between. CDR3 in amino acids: CSVDPGGGNTEAFF. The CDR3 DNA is TGCAGCGTGGATCCCGGGGGGGGGAACACTGAAGCTTTCTTT.

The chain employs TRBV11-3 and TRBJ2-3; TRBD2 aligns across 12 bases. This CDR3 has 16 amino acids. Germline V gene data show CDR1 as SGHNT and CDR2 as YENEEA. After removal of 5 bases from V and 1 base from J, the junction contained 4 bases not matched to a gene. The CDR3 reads CASSKGTSGRTDTQYF. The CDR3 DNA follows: TGTGCCAGCAGCAAAGGGACTAGCGGGCGCACAGATACGCAGTATTTT. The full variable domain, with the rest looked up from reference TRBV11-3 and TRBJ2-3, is EAGVVQSPRYKIIEKKQPVAFWCNPISGHNTLYWYLQNLGQGPELLIRYENEEAVDDSQLPKDRFSAERLKGVDSTLKIQPAELGDSAVYLCASSKGTSGRTDTQYFGPGTRLTVL.

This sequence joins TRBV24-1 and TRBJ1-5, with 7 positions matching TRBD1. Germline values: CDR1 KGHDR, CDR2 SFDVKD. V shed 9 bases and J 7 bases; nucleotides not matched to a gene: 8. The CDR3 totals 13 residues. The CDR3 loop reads CATLDRVGQPQHF. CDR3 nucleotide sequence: TGTGCCACCTTAGACAGGGTTGGGCAGCCCCAGCATTTT.

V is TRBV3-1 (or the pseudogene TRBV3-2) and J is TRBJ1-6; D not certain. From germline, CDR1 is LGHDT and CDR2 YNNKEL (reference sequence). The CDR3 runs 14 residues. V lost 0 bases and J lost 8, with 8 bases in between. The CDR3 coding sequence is TGTGCCAGCAGCCAAGACGGTGTAGATTCACCCCTCCACTTT. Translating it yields CASSQDGVDSPLHF.

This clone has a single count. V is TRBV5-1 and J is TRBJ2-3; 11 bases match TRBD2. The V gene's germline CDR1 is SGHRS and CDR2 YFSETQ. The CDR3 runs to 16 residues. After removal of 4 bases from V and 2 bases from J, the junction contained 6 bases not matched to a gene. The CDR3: CASSLRLAGITDTQYF. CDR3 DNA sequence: TGCGCCAGCAGCCTCAGACTAGCGGGGATCACAGATACGCAGTATTTT.

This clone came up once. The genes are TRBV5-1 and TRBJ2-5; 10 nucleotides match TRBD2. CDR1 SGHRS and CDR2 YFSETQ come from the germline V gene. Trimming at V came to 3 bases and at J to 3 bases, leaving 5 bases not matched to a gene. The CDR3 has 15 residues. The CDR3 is CASSWPLAGEETQYF. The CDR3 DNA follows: TGCGCCAGCAGCTGGCCCCTAGCGGGAGAAGAGACCCAGTACTTC.

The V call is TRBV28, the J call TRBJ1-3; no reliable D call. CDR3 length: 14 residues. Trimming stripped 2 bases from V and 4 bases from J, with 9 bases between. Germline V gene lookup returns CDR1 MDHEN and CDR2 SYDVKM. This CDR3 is CASSLRTGGNTIYF. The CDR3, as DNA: TGTGCCAGCAGTTTACGGACGGGGGGAAACACCATATATTTT.

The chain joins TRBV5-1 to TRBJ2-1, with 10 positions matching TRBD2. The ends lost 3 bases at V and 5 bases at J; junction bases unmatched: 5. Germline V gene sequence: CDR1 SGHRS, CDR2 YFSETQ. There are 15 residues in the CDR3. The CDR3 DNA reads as TGCGCCAGCAGCTCCCTAGCGGGGGAAAACAATGAGCAGTTCTTC. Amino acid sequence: CASSSLAGENNEQFF.

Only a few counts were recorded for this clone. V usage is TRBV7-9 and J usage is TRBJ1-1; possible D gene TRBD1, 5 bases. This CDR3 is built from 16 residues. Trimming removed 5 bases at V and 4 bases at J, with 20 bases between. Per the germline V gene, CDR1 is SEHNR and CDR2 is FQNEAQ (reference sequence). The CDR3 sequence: CASSRPDSGPSTEAFF. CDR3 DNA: TGTGCCAGCAGCCGCCCTGACAGCGGGCCAAGCACTGAAGCTTTCTTT.

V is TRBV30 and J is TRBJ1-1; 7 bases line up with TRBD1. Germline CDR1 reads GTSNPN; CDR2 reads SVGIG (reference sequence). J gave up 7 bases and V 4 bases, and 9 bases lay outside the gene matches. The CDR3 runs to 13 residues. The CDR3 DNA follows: TGTGCCTGGATTAGGGCAGGGGGTGGTGAAGCTTTCTTT. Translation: CAWIRAGGGEAFF.

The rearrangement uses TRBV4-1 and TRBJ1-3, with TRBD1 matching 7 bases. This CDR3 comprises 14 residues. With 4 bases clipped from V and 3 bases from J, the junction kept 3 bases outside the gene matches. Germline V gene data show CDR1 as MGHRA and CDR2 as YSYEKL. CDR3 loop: CASSLRDSGNTIYF. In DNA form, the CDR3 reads TGCGCCAGCAGCCTCCGGGACAGTGGAAACACCATATATTTT.

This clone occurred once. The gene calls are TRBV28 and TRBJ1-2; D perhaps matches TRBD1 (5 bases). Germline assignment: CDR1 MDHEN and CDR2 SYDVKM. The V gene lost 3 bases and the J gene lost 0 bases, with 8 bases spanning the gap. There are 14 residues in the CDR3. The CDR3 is CASSFGTSNYGYTF. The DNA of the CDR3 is TGTGCCAGCAGTTTCGGGACTTCTAACTATGGCTACACCTTC.

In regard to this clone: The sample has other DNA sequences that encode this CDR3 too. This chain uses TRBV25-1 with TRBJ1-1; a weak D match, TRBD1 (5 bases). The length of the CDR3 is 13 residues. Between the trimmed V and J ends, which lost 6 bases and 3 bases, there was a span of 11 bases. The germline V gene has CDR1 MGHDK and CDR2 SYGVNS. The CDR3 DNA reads TGTGCCAGCAGCCGGGGGGGGTACACTGAAGCTTTCTTT. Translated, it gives CASSRGGYTEAFF.

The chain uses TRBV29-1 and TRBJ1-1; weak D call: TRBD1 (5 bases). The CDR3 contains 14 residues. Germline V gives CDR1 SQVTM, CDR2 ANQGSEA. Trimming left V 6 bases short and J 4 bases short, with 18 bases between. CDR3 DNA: TGCAGCGTATCGGTCGGGGGGTCTGGCACTGAAGCTTTCTTT. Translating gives CSVSVGGSGTEAFF.

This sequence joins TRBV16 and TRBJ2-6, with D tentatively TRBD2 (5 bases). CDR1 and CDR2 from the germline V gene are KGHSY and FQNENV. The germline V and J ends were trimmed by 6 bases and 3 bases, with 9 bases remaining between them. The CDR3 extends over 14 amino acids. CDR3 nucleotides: TGTGCCAGCAGTCTAGCTAGTGGGGCCAACGTCCTGACTTTC. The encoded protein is CASSLASGANVLTF.

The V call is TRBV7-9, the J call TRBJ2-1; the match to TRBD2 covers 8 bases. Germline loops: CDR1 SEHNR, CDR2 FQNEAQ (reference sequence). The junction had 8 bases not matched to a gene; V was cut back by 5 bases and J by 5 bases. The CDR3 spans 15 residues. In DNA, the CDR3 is TGTGCCAGCAGCCCACGGGACGGGGGGGACAATGAGCAGTTCTTC. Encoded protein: CASSPRDGGDNEQFF.

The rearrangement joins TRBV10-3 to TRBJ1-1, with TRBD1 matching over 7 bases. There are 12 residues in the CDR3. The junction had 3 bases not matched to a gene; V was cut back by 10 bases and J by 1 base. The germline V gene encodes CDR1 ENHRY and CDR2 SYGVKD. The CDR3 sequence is CASTGANTEAFF. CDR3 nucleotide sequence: TGTGCCAGTACAGGGGCGAACACTGAAGCTTTCTTT.

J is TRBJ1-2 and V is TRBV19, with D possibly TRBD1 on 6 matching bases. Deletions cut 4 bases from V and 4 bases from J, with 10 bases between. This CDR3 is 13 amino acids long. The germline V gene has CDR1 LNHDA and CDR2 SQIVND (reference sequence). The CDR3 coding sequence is TGTGCCAGTAGTACCTTACAGGGCTATGGCTACACCTTC. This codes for CASSTLQGYGYTF. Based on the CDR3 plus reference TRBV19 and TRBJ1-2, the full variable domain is DGGITQSPKYLFRKEGQNVTLSCEQNLNHDAMYWYRQDPGQGLRLIYYSQIVNDFQKGDIAEGYSVSREKKESFPLTVTSAQKNPTAFYLCASSTLQGYGYTFGSGTRLTVV.

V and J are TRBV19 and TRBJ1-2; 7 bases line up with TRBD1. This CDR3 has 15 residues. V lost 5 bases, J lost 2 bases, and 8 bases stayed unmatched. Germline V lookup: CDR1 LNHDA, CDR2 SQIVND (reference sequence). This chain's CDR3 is CASSLLQDRNYGYTF. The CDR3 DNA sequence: TGTGCCAGTAGTCTACTCCAGGACAGGAACTATGGCTACACCTTC. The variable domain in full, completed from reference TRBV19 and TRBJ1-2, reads DGGITQSPKYLFRKEGQNVTLSCEQNLNHDAMYWYRQDPGQGLRLIYYSQIVNDFQKGDIAEGYSVSREKKESFPLTVTSAQKNPTAFYLCASSLLQDRNYGYTFGSGTRLTVV.

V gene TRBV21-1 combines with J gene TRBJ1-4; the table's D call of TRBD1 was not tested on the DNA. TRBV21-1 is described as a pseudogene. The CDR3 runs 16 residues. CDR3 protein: CASSTGQWVPNEKLFF. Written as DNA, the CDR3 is TGTGCCAGCAGCACGGGACAGTGGGTTCCTAATGAAAAACTGTTTTTT.

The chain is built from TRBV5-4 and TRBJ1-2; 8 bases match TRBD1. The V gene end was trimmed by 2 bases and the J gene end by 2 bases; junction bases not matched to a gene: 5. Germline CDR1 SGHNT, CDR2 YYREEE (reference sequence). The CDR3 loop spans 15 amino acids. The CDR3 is CASSLQDRDNYGYTF. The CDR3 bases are TGTGCCAGCAGCTTACAGGACAGGGACAACTATGGCTACACCTTC.